A selection of T cell receptor beta chains follows, all from one sample in a study of CD8+ T cells in alopecia areata. Produced via immunoSEQ multiplex PCR; TCRdb's table is partial and in-frame only. Of over 100,000 clones in the sample, around 49% were seen once. The sequencing here drew on CD8+ T cells sorted from blood, taken at week 0. These receptors all stem from a human donor with alopecia areata. Each CDR3 is given without its conserved first and last residue. Each record gives: CDR3 protein, clone size, J gene, CDR3 length, V gene. Not every row has a clone size; where given, it reads once, few, many or a size class.

cdr3_aa: ASSPLGDTDTQY
clone_size: NA
j_call: TRBJ2-3
cdr3_length: 12
v_call: TRBV6-5

cdr3_aa: ASSLATETQY
clone_size: NA
j_call: TRBJ2-5
cdr3_length: 10
v_call: TRBV7-9

cdr3_aa: SATPRGLYEQY
clone_size: NA
j_call: TRBJ2-7
cdr3_length: 11
v_call: TRBV29-1

cdr3_aa: ATSTGLAYEQY
clone_size: few
j_call: TRBJ2-7
cdr3_length: 11
v_call: TRBV15

cdr3_aa: ASSPLRSYEQY
clone_size: NA
j_call: TRBJ2-7
cdr3_length: 11
v_call: TRBV27

cdr3_aa: ASSLGWREGTDTQY
clone_size: few
j_call: TRBJ2-3
cdr3_length: 14
v_call: TRBV5-4

cdr3_aa: ASSITRGSEQY
clone_size: NA
j_call: TRBJ2-7
cdr3_length: 11
v_call: TRBV11-2

cdr3_aa: ASSLTGPEQY
clone_size: few
j_call: TRBJ2-7
cdr3_length: 10
v_call: TRBV5-1

cdr3_aa: ATQFRGDGELF
clone_size: few
j_call: TRBJ2-2
cdr3_length: 11
v_call: TRBV19

cdr3_aa: ASRTRDATNEKLF
clone_size: once
j_call: TRBJ1-4
cdr3_length: 13
v_call: TRBV27

cdr3_aa: ASSQDWSGGAEQF
clone_size: NA
j_call: TRBJ2-1
cdr3_length: 13
v_call: TRBV4-3

cdr3_aa: ASTSGEFYEQY
clone_size: few
j_call: TRBJ2-7
cdr3_length: 11
v_call: TRBV6-6

cdr3_aa: ASSDRTDEKLF
clone_size: NA
j_call: TRBJ1-4
cdr3_length: 11
v_call: TRBV25-1

cdr3_aa: ASSLRGPSYNEQF
clone_size: NA
j_call: TRBJ2-1
cdr3_length: 13
v_call: TRBV27

cdr3_aa: ASSDSKGADTQY
clone_size: NA
j_call: TRBJ2-3
cdr3_length: 12
v_call: TRBV6-4

cdr3_aa: ASSSHDRAEGLYGYT
clone_size: NA
j_call: TRBJ1-2
cdr3_length: 15
v_call: TRBV7-9

cdr3_aa: ATGGGAHEQY
clone_size: few
j_call: TRBJ2-7
cdr3_length: 10
v_call: TRBV2

cdr3_aa: ASSPSRDRGSSYEQY
clone_size: NA
j_call: TRBJ2-7
cdr3_length: 15
v_call: TRBV4-3

cdr3_aa: ASSFSPKGSQY
clone_size: NA
j_call: TRBJ2-5
cdr3_length: 11
v_call: TRBV27

cdr3_aa: ASTRDDSYEQY
clone_size: NA
j_call: TRBJ2-7
cdr3_length: 11
v_call: TRBV5-1

cdr3_aa: AWSVTGDNSPLH
clone_size: NA
j_call: TRBJ1-6
cdr3_length: 12
v_call: TRBV30

cdr3_aa: ASGDSPYEQY
clone_size: few
j_call: TRBJ2-7
cdr3_length: 10
v_call: TRBV25-1

cdr3_aa: ATSRDAGQSNTEAF
clone_size: NA
j_call: TRBJ1-1
cdr3_length: 14
v_call: TRBV15

cdr3_aa: AWSYQGADTQY
clone_size: few
j_call: TRBJ2-3
cdr3_length: 11
v_call: TRBV30

cdr3_aa: ASSFKDGNTGELF
clone_size: few
j_call: TRBJ2-2
cdr3_length: 13
v_call: TRBV7-9

cdr3_aa: AWSSKKETQY
clone_size: NA
j_call: TRBJ2-5
cdr3_length: 10
v_call: TRBV30

cdr3_aa: ASNEFGSPLH
clone_size: few
j_call: TRBJ1-6
cdr3_length: 10
v_call: TRBV14

cdr3_aa: ASSVDPSYEQY
clone_size: NA
j_call: TRBJ2-7
cdr3_length: 11
v_call: TRBV9

cdr3_aa: ASVGGEGGTGELF
clone_size: NA
j_call: TRBJ2-2
cdr3_length: 13
v_call: TRBV6-1

cdr3_aa: ASSPDSSYEQY
clone_size: few
j_call: TRBJ2-7
cdr3_length: 11
v_call: TRBV13

cdr3_aa: ASSEVRAYGYT
clone_size: NA
j_call: TRBJ1-2
cdr3_length: 11
v_call: TRBV2

cdr3_aa: ASSTDREDYT
clone_size: few
j_call: TRBJ1-2
cdr3_length: 10
v_call: TRBV5-6

cdr3_aa: ASSPGLANTGELF
clone_size: NA
j_call: TRBJ2-2
cdr3_length: 13
v_call: TRBV6-5

cdr3_aa: ASSEAGTAARYEQY
clone_size: NA
j_call: TRBJ2-7
cdr3_length: 14
v_call: TRBV2

cdr3_aa: ATSLGWAEPQH
clone_size: NA
j_call: TRBJ1-5
cdr3_length: 11
v_call: TRBV15

cdr3_aa: ASSQDLEGLGGYT
clone_size: few
j_call: TRBJ1-2
cdr3_length: 13
v_call: TRBV4-3

cdr3_aa: ASSHPGRGELF
clone_size: NA
j_call: TRBJ2-2
cdr3_length: 11
v_call: TRBV27

cdr3_aa: ASSQAPTALSSYEQY
clone_size: NA
j_call: TRBJ2-7
cdr3_length: 15
v_call: TRBV4-1

cdr3_aa: ASSFIDSSYEQY
clone_size: NA
j_call: TRBJ2-7
cdr3_length: 12
v_call: TRBV6-5

cdr3_aa: ASSLRGPSSYNEQF
clone_size: NA
j_call: TRBJ2-1
cdr3_length: 14
v_call: TRBV5-6

cdr3_aa: ASSPDRGGKNIQY
clone_size: few
j_call: TRBJ2-4
cdr3_length: 13
v_call: TRBV7-9

cdr3_aa: ASSLDDSYAPDYGYT
clone_size: NA
j_call: TRBJ1-2
cdr3_length: 15
v_call: TRBV9

cdr3_aa: ASSQVVQDYEQY
clone_size: NA
j_call: TRBJ2-7
cdr3_length: 12
v_call: TRBV4-1

cdr3_aa: ASNLGPQH
clone_size: NA
j_call: TRBJ1-5
cdr3_length: 8
v_call: TRBV6-6

cdr3_aa: AISDPTDSNQPQH
clone_size: NA
j_call: TRBJ1-5
cdr3_length: 13
v_call: TRBV10-3

cdr3_aa: ASSLRFRGWEQF
clone_size: few
j_call: TRBJ2-1
cdr3_length: 12
v_call: TRBV11-1

cdr3_aa: ASSYVGASGNEQF
clone_size: NA
j_call: TRBJ2-1
cdr3_length: 13
v_call: TRBV6-6

cdr3_aa: ASSLVPESYEQY
clone_size: few
j_call: TRBJ2-7
cdr3_length: 12
v_call: TRBV5-1

cdr3_aa: ASSFGQGPYEQY
clone_size: NA
j_call: TRBJ2-7
cdr3_length: 12
v_call: TRBV5-6

cdr3_aa: ASSSSGTENSPLH
clone_size: NA
j_call: TRBJ1-6
cdr3_length: 13
v_call: TRBV7-9

cdr3_aa: ASSKGRRDRGIPVAEAF
clone_size: few
j_call: TRBJ1-1
cdr3_length: 17
v_call: TRBV21-1

cdr3_aa: ASSQGLFVDSPLH
clone_size: few
j_call: TRBJ1-6
cdr3_length: 13
v_call: TRBV14

cdr3_aa: ASSEVITGGYT
clone_size: NA
j_call: TRBJ1-2
cdr3_length: 11
v_call: TRBV25-1

cdr3_aa: ASSWGQGRDEQF
clone_size: NA
j_call: TRBJ2-1
cdr3_length: 12
v_call: TRBV5-1

cdr3_aa: ATSRGGTEAF
clone_size: few
j_call: TRBJ1-1
cdr3_length: 10
v_call: TRBV15

cdr3_aa: ASSLSRSYSYNSPLH
clone_size: NA
j_call: TRBJ1-6
cdr3_length: 15
v_call: TRBV27

cdr3_aa: ASSARLDPDTQY
clone_size: few
j_call: TRBJ2-3
cdr3_length: 12
v_call: TRBV9

cdr3_aa: SVEFMGTDTQY
clone_size: NA
j_call: TRBJ2-3
cdr3_length: 11
v_call: TRBV29-1

cdr3_aa: SVEGLQFQETQY
clone_size: few
j_call: TRBJ2-5
cdr3_length: 12
v_call: TRBV29-1